This T cell receptor (beta chain) is drawn from a study of post-analysis software for immune sequencing data (dated by TCRdb to 2013 to 2016). General notes on the study: Relapsing-remitting, secondary progressive and progressive-relapsing multiple sclerosis were recorded as disease courses, and subtype annotation was lacking for some patients. A subset of samples was prepared in parallel using single-end sample barcoding, then pooled and co-amplified after Illumina adapter ligation. The multiple sclerosis patient repertoires were compared with approximately 11 previously published healthy control repertoires from donors aged roughly 6 to 27 years. On the study overall, not on this receptor specifically: Multiple sclerosis patients had significantly lower normalized Chao1 diversity than controls, a result that suggests substantial peripheral T-cell clonal expansion. Significantly higher frequencies in patients than in controls were found for roughly 5 TRBV segments, including TRBV5-6, TRBV5-1 and TRBV20-1. When samples were clustered directly using the F measure, samples prepared in the same batch co-clustered strongly, which prompted a batch-effect correction. The multiple sclerosis patient group was slightly younger than the control group.

TCR beta repertoires were profiled from peripheral blood of roughly 13 young patients with multiple sclerosis to demonstrate the VDJtools post-analysis software. The patients with multiple sclerosis were children and adolescents between roughly 6 and 17 years of age. About this clonotype: This receptor's antigen is unknown. Base qualities were left out, and no much larger clone turns up one base away.

Libraries were prepared through PCR. Sequencing took place on an Illumina HiSeq 2500. Unique molecular identifiers were incorporated into TCR beta cDNA libraries to reduce PCR and sequencing biases. About 0.5 million cDNA molecules were obtained for every 1 to 10 million input T cells, so each molecule roughly corresponded to one T cell. The patient libraries were prepared and sequenced using the same protocol as the earlier healthy control dataset. Samples belonging to the same batch were prepared together, multiplexed and sequenced on a shared HiSeq lane. Per the original workflow: MIGEC handled the raw barcoded reads, throwing out single-read molecular identifier groups before consensus assembly and CDR3 extraction. Clonotype tables were post-analysed with VDJtools, and diversity was normalized by down-sampling all datasets to the smallest sample size. In repertoire overlap clustering, CDR3 amino acid sequences, but not nucleotide sequences, were matched to correct batch-related cross-sample contamination. Using fastp at Q25 and MiXCR, TCRdb reprocessed the public reads and kept productive beta chains. Rows matching on CDR3 protein sequence are summarized as one entry with the most common DNA and genes. TCRdb's processing, not the authors' own work, is the source of the V and J calls. The sample table records around 700,000 distinct CDR3 sequences; 59% of these occur just once. The ten largest make up about 11% of the sample.

Compared with germline, V lacks 5 bases and J lacks 2 bases; bases without a gene match: 3. Including the terminal cysteine and phenylalanine, the CDR3 comprises 13 residues. Kept here is only the CDR3 DNA, which spans 39 bases and is read in frame from base 1. The germline V gene supplies CDR1 SQVTM and CDR2 ANQGSEA. The chain employs TRBV29-1 and TRBJ2-3; TRBD1 fits 8 bases in the junction. The sequencing sample was made of blood. The clonotype was recovered from a girl aged 2-10 years with multiple sclerosis. The bases read TGCAGCGTTACGACAGGGGCCACAGATACGCAGTATTTT. The encoded protein is CSVTTGATDTQYF.